This is a list of T cell receptor beta chains from one sample in a study of blood T cell repertoires in COVID-19. Here immunoSEQ multiplex PCR was the method, and the copy in TCRdb shows in-frame clones only, minus some. The repertoire holds 150,000 to 200,000 clones, with approximately 82% as singletons. The specimen sequenced was peripheral blood. These TCRs come from a woman of 80 years or more with acute or convalescent COVID-19. Each CDR3 is given with its conserved first and last residue. A D gene is named only where the DNA matches it firmly. Not all rows give a size; the values are once, few, many and, for expanded clones, a class.

d_call j_call v_call clone_size cdr3_nt cdr3_aa
NA TRBJ2-1 TRBV11-3 few TGTGCCAGCAGCTTAGGGGAGCATGAGCAGTTCTTC CASSLGEHEQFF
TRBD1 TRBJ1-1 TRBV27 NA TGTGCCAGCAGTAGTAGACAGGGGAACACTGAAGCTTTCTTT CASSSRQGNTEAFF
TRBD1 TRBJ2-4 TRBV18 NA TGTGCCAGCTCACCGGAACCTCTACAGGGGGCAAGAACCAAAAACATTCAGTACTTC CASSPEPLQGARTKNIQYF
NA TRBJ2-7 TRBV4-3 NA TGCGCCAGCAGCCAGACCTGGGACACTACCTACGAGCAGTACTTC CASSQTWDTTYEQYF
NA TRBJ2-5 TRBV29-1 few TGCAGCGTTGACAGGGGGGCCAAAGAGACCCAGTACTTC CSVDRGAKETQYF
NA TRBJ1-4 TRBV7-8 NA TGTGCCAGCAGCTTTGGGGGGGCTCGGGAAAAACTGTTTTTT CASSFGGAREKLFF
NA TRBJ1-1 TRBV3-1/TRBV3-2 NA TGTGCCAGCACCCAGAGGGCGGAGAACACTGAAGCTTTCTTT CASTQRAENTEAFF
TRBD2 TRBJ2-7 TRBV5-1 NA TGCGCCAGCAGTCCCCTTGAGTTTAGCGGGCACGAGCAGTACTTC CASSPLEFSGHEQYF
NA TRBJ2-7 TRBV9 NA TGTGCCAGCAGCGTTGGGATGACAGACGAGCAGTACTTC CASSVGMTDEQYF
NA TRBJ2-1 TRBV19 NA TGTGCCCAAGCCGGTGAGCAGTTCTTC CAQAGEQFF
TRBD2 TRBJ2-4 TRBV19 once TGTGCCAGTAGTCTGACTAGCGGGATCGTAGCCAAAAACATTCAGTACTTC CASSLTSGIVAKNIQYF
NA TRBJ1-2 TRBV18 NA TGTGCCAGCTCATTCGGACAGACGATCTATGGCTACACCTTC CASSFGQTIYGYTF
TRBD1 TRBJ2-7 TRBV6-5 NA TGTGCCAGCACGACAGGGGGTTTCTACGAGCAGTACTTC CASTTGGFYEQYF
NA TRBJ2-1 TRBV19 NA TGTGCCAGTAGTATATCCCGACTAGTCCTTCACAATGAGCAGTTCTTC CASSISRLVLHNEQFF
NA TRBJ2-7 TRBV27 NA TGTGCCAGCAGACAGACGATGTCCTACGAGCAGTACTTC CASRQTMSYEQYF
NA TRBJ2-1 TRBV10-2 NA TGCGCCAGCAGTGGGCATAGGAGTGACGCCTACAATGAGCAGTTCTTC CASSGHRSDAYNEQFF
NA TRBJ2-2 TRBV5-1 NA TGCGCCAGCAGCTTGGCCTGGCAGAACACCGGGGAGCTGTTTTTT CASSLAWQNTGELFF